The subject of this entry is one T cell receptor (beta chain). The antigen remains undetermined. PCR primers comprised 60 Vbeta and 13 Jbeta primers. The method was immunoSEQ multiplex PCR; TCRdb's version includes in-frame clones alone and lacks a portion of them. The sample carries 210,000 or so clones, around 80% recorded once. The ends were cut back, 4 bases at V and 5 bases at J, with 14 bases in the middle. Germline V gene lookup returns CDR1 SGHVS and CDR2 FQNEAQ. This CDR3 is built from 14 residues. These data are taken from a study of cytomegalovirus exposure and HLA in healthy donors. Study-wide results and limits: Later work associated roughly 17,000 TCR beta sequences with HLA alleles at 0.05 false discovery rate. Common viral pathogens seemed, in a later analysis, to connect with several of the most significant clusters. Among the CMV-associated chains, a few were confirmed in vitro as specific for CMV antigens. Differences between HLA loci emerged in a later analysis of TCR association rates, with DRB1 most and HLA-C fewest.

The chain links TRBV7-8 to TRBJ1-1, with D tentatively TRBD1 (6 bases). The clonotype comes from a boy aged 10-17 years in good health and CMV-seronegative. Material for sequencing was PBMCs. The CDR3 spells CASSSQTGQTEAFF. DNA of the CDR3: TGTGCCAGCAGCTCACAGACCGGACAGACTGAAGCTTTCTTT.